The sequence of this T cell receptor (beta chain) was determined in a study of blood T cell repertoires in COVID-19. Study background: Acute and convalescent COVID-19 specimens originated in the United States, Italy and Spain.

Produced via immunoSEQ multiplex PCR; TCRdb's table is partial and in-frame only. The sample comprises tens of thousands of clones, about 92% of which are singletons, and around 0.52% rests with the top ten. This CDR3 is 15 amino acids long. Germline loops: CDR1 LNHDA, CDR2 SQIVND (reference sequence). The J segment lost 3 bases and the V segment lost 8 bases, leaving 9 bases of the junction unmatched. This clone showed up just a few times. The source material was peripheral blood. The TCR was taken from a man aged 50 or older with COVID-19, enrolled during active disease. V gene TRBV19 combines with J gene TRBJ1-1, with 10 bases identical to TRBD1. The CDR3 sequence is CASYTPGTGDTEAFF. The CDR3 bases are TGTGCCAGTTACACTCCCGGGACAGGGGACACTGAAGCTTTCTTT. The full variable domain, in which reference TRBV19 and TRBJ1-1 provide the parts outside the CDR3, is DGGITQSPKYLFRKEGQNVTLSCEQNLNHDAMYWYRQDPGQGLRLIYYSQIVNDFQKGDIAEGYSVSREKKESFPLTVTSAQKNPTAFYLCASYTPGTGDTEAFFGQGTRLTVV.